The rows below give T cell receptor beta chains drawn from one sample of a study of T cell responses to AZD1222 COVID-19 vaccine. Profiled with immunoSEQ multiplex PCR; TCRdb holds only in-frame clones, not every one. The repertoire holds 250,000 to 300,000 clones, 94% seen once, with 0.55% in the top ten. Sequencing was performed on peripheral blood, taken 28 days after the second AZD1222 dose. The receptors derive from an adult who received the AZD1222 COVID-19 vaccine. Each CDR3 is given with its conserved first and last residue. The order of the fields is clone size, V gene, D gene, J gene, CDR3 DNA, CDR3 protein. D genes are given only for firm matches. Not every row has a clone size; where given, it reads once, few, many or a size class.

clone_size: NA
v_call: TRBV7-2
d_call: NA
j_call: TRBJ2-1
cdr3_nt: TGTGCCAGCAGTTCCCGGACGGTTTCTTACAATGAGCAGTTCTTC
cdr3_aa: CASSSRTVSYNEQFF

clone_size: NA
v_call: TRBV9
d_call: NA
j_call: TRBJ2-2
cdr3_nt: TGTGCCAGCACCCCTAGCCTGAACACCGGGGAGCTGTTTTTT
cdr3_aa: CASTPSLNTGELFF

clone_size: few
v_call: TRBV7-9
d_call: TRBD1
j_call: TRBJ1-2
cdr3_nt: TGTGCCAGCAGTCCCTCAGGGGGGTACAGGAGCTACACCTTC
cdr3_aa: CASSPSGGYRSYTF

clone_size: NA
v_call: TRBV29-1
d_call: NA
j_call: TRBJ2-3
cdr3_nt: TGCAGCGTTTGTGGGGGAGCGAGGGAAACGCAGTATTTT
cdr3_aa: CSVCGGARETQYF

clone_size: NA
v_call: TRBV9
d_call: NA
j_call: TRBJ1-2
cdr3_nt: TGTGCCAGCAGCGTAGGCTCCCACTTCTATGGCTACACCTTC
cdr3_aa: CASSVGSHFYGYTF

clone_size: NA
v_call: TRBV6-6
d_call: NA
j_call: TRBJ2-1
cdr3_nt: TGTGCCAGCAGTTCACAGGGATCCTACAATGAGCAGTTCTTC
cdr3_aa: CASSSQGSYNEQFF

clone_size: NA
v_call: TRBV11-2
d_call: NA
j_call: TRBJ2-1
cdr3_nt: TGTGCCAGCAGCTTAGGGGAGAGCGATGAGCAGTTCTTC
cdr3_aa: CASSLGESDEQFF

clone_size: NA
v_call: TRBV19
d_call: TRBD1
j_call: TRBJ2-2
cdr3_nt: TGTGCCAGTAAACAACAGGGGTTGAACACCGGGGAGCTGTTTTTT
cdr3_aa: CASKQQGLNTGELFF

clone_size: NA
v_call: TRBV10-1
d_call: NA
j_call: TRBJ1-1
cdr3_nt: TGCGCCAGCAGGGGCCGAGGGACTGAAGCTTTCTTT
cdr3_aa: CASRGRGTEAFF

clone_size: few
v_call: TRBV19
d_call: NA
j_call: TRBJ2-1
cdr3_nt: TGTGCCACCGAAGAGTACAATGAGCAGTTCTTC
cdr3_aa: CATEEYNEQFF

clone_size: NA
v_call: TRBV28
d_call: NA
j_call: TRBJ1-2
cdr3_nt: TGTGCCAGCAGCCTAAGGGGGGCTGAGTATGGCTACACCTTC
cdr3_aa: CASSLRGAEYGYTF

clone_size: NA
v_call: TRBV19
d_call: NA
j_call: TRBJ1-2
cdr3_nt: TGTGCCAGTAGGGTTTCAGGATCCTATGGCTACACCTTC
cdr3_aa: CASRVSGSYGYTF

clone_size: once
v_call: TRBV29-1
d_call: NA
j_call: TRBJ2-1
cdr3_nt: TGCAGCGCCGGGTCCAATGAGCAGTTCTTC
cdr3_aa: CSAGSNEQFF

clone_size: NA
v_call: TRBV5-8
d_call: NA
j_call: TRBJ1-1
cdr3_nt: TGTGCCAGCAGCAGGGGACACATGAACACTGAAGCTTTCTTT
cdr3_aa: CASSRGHMNTEAFF

clone_size: NA
v_call: TRBV5-5
d_call: NA
j_call: TRBJ2-2
cdr3_nt: TGTGCCAGCAGCTTGTGGACCCTTGGCACCGGGGAGCTGTTTTTT
cdr3_aa: CASSLWTLGTGELFF

clone_size: NA
v_call: TRBV2
d_call: TRBD1
j_call: TRBJ1-2
cdr3_nt: TGTGCCAGCATGAGAAGCGCGACAGGGGAAGGCTACACCTTC
cdr3_aa: CASMRSATGEGYTF

clone_size: NA
v_call: TRBV29-1
d_call: TRBD2
j_call: TRBJ2-2
cdr3_nt: TGCAGCGTTGGGCGGGGGACGACCGGGGAGCTGTTTTTT
cdr3_aa: CSVGRGTTGELFF

clone_size: NA
v_call: TRBV14
d_call: NA
j_call: TRBJ2-7
cdr3_nt: TGTGCCAGCAGCCAAGATCGGGTTTACGAGCAGTACTTC
cdr3_aa: CASSQDRVYEQYF

clone_size: NA
v_call: TRBV28
d_call: NA
j_call: TRBJ2-7
cdr3_nt: TGTGCCAGCAGTTGGAGGACGGAGCAGTACTTC
cdr3_aa: CASSWRTEQYF

clone_size: NA
v_call: TRBV28
d_call: NA
j_call: TRBJ2-7
cdr3_nt: TGTGCCAGCAGTGTTCGGGCAGGCTCCTACGAGCAGTACTTC
cdr3_aa: CASSVRAGSYEQYF

clone_size: NA
v_call: TRBV13
d_call: TRBD1
j_call: TRBJ1-2
cdr3_nt: TGTGCCAGCAGCCTCGGGGGACAGGCCTTCTATGGCTACACCTTC
cdr3_aa: CASSLGGQAFYGYTF

clone_size: NA
v_call: TRBV5-6
d_call: NA
j_call: TRBJ2-1
cdr3_nt: TGTGCCAGCAGCGCCGGGGCCGCCAATGAGCAGTTCTTC
cdr3_aa: CASSAGAANEQFF

clone_size: NA
v_call: TRBV5-1
d_call: NA
j_call: TRBJ2-5
cdr3_nt: TGCGCCAGCAGCTTGGCGACTAGGGAGACCCAGTACTTC
cdr3_aa: CASSLATRETQYF

clone_size: NA
v_call: TRBV28
d_call: TRBD2
j_call: TRBJ2-7
cdr3_nt: TGTGCCAGCAGGGGTAGCGGGGGGGCCGCCTACGAGCAGTACTTC
cdr3_aa: CASRGSGGAAYEQYF

clone_size: NA
v_call: TRBV7-2
d_call: NA
j_call: TRBJ1-1
cdr3_nt: TGTGCCAGCAGCTCGGGTCCGAACACTGAAGCTTTCTTT
cdr3_aa: CASSSGPNTEAFF

clone_size: NA
v_call: TRBV11-2
d_call: TRBD1
j_call: TRBJ1-3
cdr3_nt: TGTGCCAGCAGCCCGGCAGGGGGCTCTGGAAACACCATATATTTT
cdr3_aa: CASSPAGGSGNTIYF

clone_size: once
v_call: TRBV4-1
d_call: NA
j_call: TRBJ2-7
cdr3_nt: TGCGCCAGCAGTCATCTCCCAATGGGGGAGCAGTACTTC
cdr3_aa: CASSHLPMGEQYF

clone_size: NA
v_call: TRBV10-3
d_call: NA
j_call: TRBJ2-2
cdr3_nt: TGTGCCATCAGTGAGCACTCCACCGGGGAGCTGTTTTTT
cdr3_aa: CAISEHSTGELFF

clone_size: once
v_call: TRBV4-1
d_call: NA
j_call: TRBJ1-1
cdr3_nt: TGCGCCAGCAGCCAAGTTCGGTTGATACGGGGAGGGACTGAAGCTTTCTTT
cdr3_aa: CASSQVRLIRGGTEAFF

clone_size: NA
v_call: TRBV5-4
d_call: TRBD2
j_call: TRBJ2-7
cdr3_nt: TGTGCCAGCAGCCTCGGGACTAGCGGGGGCTCCTACGAGCAGTACTTC
cdr3_aa: CASSLGTSGGSYEQYF